This T cell receptor beta chain was sequenced in a study of T cell repertoires in cytomegalovirus infection. At the level of the study: Indications came from public TCR beta signatures; they pointed to CMV infection and to a matching HLA type.

The CDR3 is 13 residues long. V lost 3 bases and J lost 1, with 6 bases in between. In germline, CDR1 is MNHEY, CDR2 SMNVEV (reference sequence). This clonotype was detected only once. Antigen: not known. TCRdb re-derived calls from the reads in MiXCR, one entry per CDR3 protein. The repertoire holds around 69,000 distinct CDR3 sequences, roughly 20% seen once, with about 72% in the top ten. The sample in question was CD8+ T cells from cultured PBMCs, obtained from culture after CMV antigen stimulation. The clonotype comes from a human donor in good health (CMV status not recorded). Some clones in this sample may be carry-over from other donors' samples. This sequence joins TRBV27 and TRBJ1-1; no clear D gene. CDR3 sequence reads: CASSFSANTEAFF. The CDR3 region has the DNA TGTGCCAGCAGTTTCTCAGCGAACACTGAAGCTTTCTTT.